The entry below gives a single TCR beta chain sequence along with its context. The sample carries other DNA sequences with the same CDR3. This CDR3 has 13 residues. V was clipped by 1 base and J by 3 bases, with 6 bases between them. From germline, CDR1 is SGHTA and CDR2 FQGNSA. The data belong to a study of blood T cell repertoires in COVID-19. Study at large: Spain, Italy and the United States supplied samples that represented acute and convalescent COVID-19. The cDNA or gDNA used as material had been derived from T cells, B-cell-depleted T cells, or PBMCs.

Under the authors' procedure: Estimates of nucleated cell counts were drawn from the amplification of reference gene primers. Assay used: immunoSEQ multiplex PCR; TCRdb lists only in-frame clones, some missing. The V and J calls and clone size are taken from that table; D and trimming were inferred from the DNA. The sample lists 450,000 to 500,000 clones, approximately 85% occurring once. Sequencing was carried out using peripheral blood. This sequence was found in a human donor in a cohort sampled during active COVID-19. The gene calls are TRBV7-2 and TRBJ1-2; unclear D gene. The chain's CDR3 is CASSLGQDYGYTF. In nucleotides, the CDR3 is TGTGCCAGCAGCTTAGGGCAAGACTATGGCTACACCTTC.